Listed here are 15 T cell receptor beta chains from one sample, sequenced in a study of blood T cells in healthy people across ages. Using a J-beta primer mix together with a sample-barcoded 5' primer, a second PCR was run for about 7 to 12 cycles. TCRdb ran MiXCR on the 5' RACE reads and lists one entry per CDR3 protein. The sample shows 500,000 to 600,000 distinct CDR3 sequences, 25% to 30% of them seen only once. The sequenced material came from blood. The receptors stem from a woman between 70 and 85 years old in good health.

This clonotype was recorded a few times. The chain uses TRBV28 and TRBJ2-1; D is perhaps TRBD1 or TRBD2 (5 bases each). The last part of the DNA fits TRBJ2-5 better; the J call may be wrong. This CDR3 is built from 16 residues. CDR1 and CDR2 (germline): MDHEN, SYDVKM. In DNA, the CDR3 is TGTGCCAGCAGTTTAGGTATTTCGGGGCCACGGGAGACCCAGTACTTC. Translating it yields CASSLGISGPRETQYF.

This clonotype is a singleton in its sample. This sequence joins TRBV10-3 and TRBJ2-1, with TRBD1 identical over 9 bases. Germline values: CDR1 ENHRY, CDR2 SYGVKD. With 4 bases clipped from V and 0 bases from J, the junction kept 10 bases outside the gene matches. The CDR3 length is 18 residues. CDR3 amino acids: CAISGPGTGTLSYNEQFF. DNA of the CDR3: TGTGCCATCAGTGGTCCCGGGACAGGGACCCTCTCCTACAATGAGCAGTTCTTC.

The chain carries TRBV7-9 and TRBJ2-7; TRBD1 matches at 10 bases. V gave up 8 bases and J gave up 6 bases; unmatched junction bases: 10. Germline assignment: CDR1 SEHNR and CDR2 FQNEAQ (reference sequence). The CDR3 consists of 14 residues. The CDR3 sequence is CASAIRDRGREQYF. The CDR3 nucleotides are TGTGCCAGCGCAATCCGGGACAGGGGACGCGAGCAGTACTTC.

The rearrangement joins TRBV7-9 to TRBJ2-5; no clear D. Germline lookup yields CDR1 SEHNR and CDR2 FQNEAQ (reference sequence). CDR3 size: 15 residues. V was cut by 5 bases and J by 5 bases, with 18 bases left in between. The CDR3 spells CASSHSASLVETQYF. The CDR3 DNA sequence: TGTGCCAGCAGCCACTCCGCTAGTTTGGTTGAGACCCAGTACTTC. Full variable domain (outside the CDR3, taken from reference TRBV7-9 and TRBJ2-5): DTGVSQNPRHKITKRGQNVTFRCDPISEHNRLYWYRQTLGQGPEFLTYFQNEAQLEKSRLLSDRFSAERPKGSFSTLEIQRTEQGDSAMYLCASSHSASLVETQYFGPGTRLLVL.

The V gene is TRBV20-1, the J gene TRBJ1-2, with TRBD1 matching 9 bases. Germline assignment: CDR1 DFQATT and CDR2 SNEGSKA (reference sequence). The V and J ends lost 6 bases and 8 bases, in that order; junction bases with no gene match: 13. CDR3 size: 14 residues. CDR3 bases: TGCAGTGCGGGAGGACAGGGGACACCGGGAGGCTACACCTTC. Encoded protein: CSAGGQGTPGGYTF.

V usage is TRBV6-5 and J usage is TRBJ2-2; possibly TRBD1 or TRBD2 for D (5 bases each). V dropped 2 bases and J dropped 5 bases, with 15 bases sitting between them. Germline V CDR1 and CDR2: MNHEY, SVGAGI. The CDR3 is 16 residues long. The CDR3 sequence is CASSYKSRGYTGELFF. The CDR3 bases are TGTGCCAGCAGTTACAAATCGAGGGGCTATACCGGGGAGCTGTTTTTT.

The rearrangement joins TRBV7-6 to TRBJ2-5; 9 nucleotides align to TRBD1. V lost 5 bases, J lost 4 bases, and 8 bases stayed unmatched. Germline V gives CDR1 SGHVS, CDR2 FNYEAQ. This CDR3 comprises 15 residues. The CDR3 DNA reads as TGTGCCAGCAGCGACAGGGGGAGAGCGGGAGAGACCCAGTACTTC. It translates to CASSDRGRAGETQYF.

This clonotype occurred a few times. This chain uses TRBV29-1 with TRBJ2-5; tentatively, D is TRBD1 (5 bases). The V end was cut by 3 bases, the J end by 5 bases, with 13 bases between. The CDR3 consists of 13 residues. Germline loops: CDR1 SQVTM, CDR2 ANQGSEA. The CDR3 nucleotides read TGCAGCGTTGACAGGGAAGTGCGGGAGACCCAGTACTTC. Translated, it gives CSVDREVRETQYF.

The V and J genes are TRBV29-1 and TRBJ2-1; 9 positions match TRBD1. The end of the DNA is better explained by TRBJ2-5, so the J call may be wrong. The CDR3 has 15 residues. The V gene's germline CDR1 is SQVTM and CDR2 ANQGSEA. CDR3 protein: CSVQLRDRDQETQYF. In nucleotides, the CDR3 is TGCAGCGTTCAATTAAGGGACAGGGACCAAGAGACCCAGTACTTC.

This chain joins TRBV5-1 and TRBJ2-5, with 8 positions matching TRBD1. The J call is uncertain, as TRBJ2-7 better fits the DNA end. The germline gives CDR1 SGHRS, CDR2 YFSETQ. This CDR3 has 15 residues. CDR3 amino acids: CASSLETGEGYEQYF. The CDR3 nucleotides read TGCGCCAGCAGCTTGGAGACAGGGGAAGGATACGAGCAGTACTTC.

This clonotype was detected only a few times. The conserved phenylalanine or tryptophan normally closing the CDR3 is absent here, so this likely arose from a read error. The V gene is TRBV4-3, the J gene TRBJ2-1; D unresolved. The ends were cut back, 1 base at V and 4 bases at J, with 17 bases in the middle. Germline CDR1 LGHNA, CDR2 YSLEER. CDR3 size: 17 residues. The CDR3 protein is CASSQGPRTLNYNEQFL. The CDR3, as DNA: TGCGCCAGCAGCCAAGGACCCCGAACCCTAAATTACAATGAGCAGTTCCTC.

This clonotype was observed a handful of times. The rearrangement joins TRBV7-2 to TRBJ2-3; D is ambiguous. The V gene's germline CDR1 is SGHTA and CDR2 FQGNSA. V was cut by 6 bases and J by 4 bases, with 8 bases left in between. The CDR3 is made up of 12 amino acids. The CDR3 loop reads CASRFSSDTQYF. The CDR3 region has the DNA TGTGCCAGCAGGTTCTCTTCAGATACGCAGTATTTT.

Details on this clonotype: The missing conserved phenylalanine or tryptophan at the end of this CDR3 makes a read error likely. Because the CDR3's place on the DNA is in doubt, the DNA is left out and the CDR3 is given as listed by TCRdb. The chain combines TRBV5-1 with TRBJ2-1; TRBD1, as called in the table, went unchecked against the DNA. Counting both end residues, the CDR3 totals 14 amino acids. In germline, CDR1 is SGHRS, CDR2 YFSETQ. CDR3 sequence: CASSLGPLEITMSV.

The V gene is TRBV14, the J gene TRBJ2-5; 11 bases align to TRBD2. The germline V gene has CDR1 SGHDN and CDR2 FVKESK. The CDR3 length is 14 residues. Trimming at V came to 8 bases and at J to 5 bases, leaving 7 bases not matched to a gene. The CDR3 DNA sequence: TGTGCCAGCGATAGCGGGGGGGCCTTGGAGACCCAGTACTTC. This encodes CASDSGGALETQYF.

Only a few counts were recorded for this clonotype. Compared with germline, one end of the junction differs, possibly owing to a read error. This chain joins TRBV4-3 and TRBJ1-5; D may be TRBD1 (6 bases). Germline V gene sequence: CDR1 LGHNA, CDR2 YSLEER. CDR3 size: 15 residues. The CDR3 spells CACSQESGAYQPQHF. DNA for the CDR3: TGCGCCTGCAGCCAAGAGTCGGGGGCTTATCAGCCCCAGCATTTT.